Listed here are 29 T cell receptor beta chains from one sample, sequenced in a study of blood T cell repertoires in COVID-19. Sequencing used immunoSEQ multiplex PCR; TCRdb keeps in-frame clones, though not all of them. Found here are around 94,000 clones, approximately 85% of them singletons; the top ten hold about a tenth. The material sequenced was peripheral blood. Receptors originate from a man aged 35 to 55 with active or convalescent COVID-19.

This chain links TRBV14 with TRBJ2-2, with D possibly TRBD1 on 5 matching bases. Germline assignment: CDR1 SGHDN and CDR2 FVKESK. The CDR3 is made up of 13 amino acids. Trimming removed 1 base from V and 9 bases from J, with 9 bases in between. The CDR3 region is CASSQGGRRELFF. The DNA of the CDR3 is TGTGCCAGCAGCCAAGGGGGCAGACGGGAGCTGTTTTTT.

This clone showed up just a few times. This chain joins TRBV7-3 and TRBJ2-1; TRBD2 aligns across 7 bases. The CDR3 length is 13 residues. V shed 2 bases, J shed 10 bases, and the junction held 5 bases outside the gene matches. In germline, CDR1 is SGHTA, CDR2 FQGTGA. Here the CDR3 DNA reads TGTGCCAGCAGCTTAGAAGCGGGATGGGAGCAGTTCTTC. Translation: CASSLEAGWEQFF.

The chain combines TRBV3-1 (or the pseudogene TRBV3-2) with TRBJ2-4, with D perhaps TRBD1 (6 bases). CDR3 length: 13 residues. The V and J ends lost 0 bases and 14 bases respectively, with 14 bases between them. Germline V gene data show CDR1 as LGHDT and CDR2 as YNNKEL (reference sequence). CDR3 in DNA: TGTGCCAGCAGCCAAGAATCGGCAGGGGTGGAGTACTTC. Its protein product is CASSQESAGVEYF.

The rearrangement joins TRBV6-4 to TRBJ2-4; no reliable D call. Trimming cost V 3 bases and J 7 bases, with 13 bases left between them. Germline loops: CDR1 MRHNA, CDR2 SNTAGT. This CDR3 comprises 14 residues. The DNA for the CDR3 is TGTGCCAGCAGTGAGATGCCCTACGGGAACATTCAGTACTTC. Its translation is CASSEMPYGNIQYF.

This clone turned up a few times. The rearrangement uses TRBV29-1 and TRBJ1-5; 9 positions match TRBD1. J was trimmed by 4 bases and V by 4 bases; bases with no gene match: 2. This CDR3 contains 13 residues. Germline V lookup: CDR1 SQVTM, CDR2 ANQGSEA. Written as DNA, the CDR3 is TGCAGCGTTGGGACAGGGGCTAATCAGCCCCAGCATTTT. Its translation is CSVGTGANQPQHF.

This rearrangement joins TRBV7-9 to TRBJ2-2; D remains ambiguous. CDR3 length: 15 amino acids. The ends were cut back, 2 bases at V and 6 bases at J, with 13 bases in the middle. Germline V lookup: CDR1 SEHNR, CDR2 FQNEAQ (reference sequence). CDR3 loop: CASSLQMAEAGELFF. Written as DNA, the CDR3 is TGTGCCAGCAGCTTACAGATGGCAGAGGCCGGGGAGCTGTTTTTT.

The rearrangement joins TRBV18 to TRBJ2-3; D remains ambiguous. Germline V gives CDR1 KGHSH, CDR2 LQKENI. The CDR3 sequence is 13 residues long. The V end was cut by 3 bases, the J end by 1 base, with 5 bases between. CDR3 residues: CASSPPGTDTQYF. In DNA form, the CDR3 reads TGTGCCAGCTCACCTCCAGGCACAGATACGCAGTATTTT.

This chain joins TRBV6-5 and TRBJ2-7, with D tentatively TRBD1 (5 bases). There are 15 residues in the CDR3. The V end was cut by 6 bases, the J end by 0 bases, with 15 bases between. Germline CDR1 reads MNHEY; CDR2 reads SVGAGI. CDR3 nucleotides: TGTGCCAGCAGACCCCTAGGGGTTAGCTCCTACGAGCAGTACTTC. Translating gives CASRPLGVSSYEQYF.

The gene calls are TRBV6-1 and TRBJ1-3, with D possibly matching TRBD1 (6 bases). Trimming pared 1 base from V and 4 bases from J, leaving 11 bases between. CDR3 length: 15 residues. Germline V CDR1 and CDR2: MNHNS, SASEGT. This CDR3 reads CASSEDRVAGNTIYF. The CDR3 region has the DNA TGTGCCAGCAGTGAAGACAGGGTAGCCGGAAACACCATATATTTT.

The genes are TRBV7-9 and TRBJ1-4, with D unresolved. The germline V gene encodes CDR1 SEHNR and CDR2 FQNEAQ (reference sequence). Trimming removed 1 base from V and 8 bases from J, with 11 bases in between. The CDR3 sequence is 14 residues long. CDR3: CASSLGAEAEKLFF. In nucleotides, the CDR3 is TGTGCCAGCAGCTTAGGGGCAGAAGCAGAAAAACTGTTTTTT.

The chain employs TRBV30 and TRBJ2-7; 8 positions match TRBD1. This CDR3 has 13 residues. From germline, CDR1 is GTSNPN and CDR2 SVGIG (reference sequence). V lost 4 bases to trimming and J lost 6 bases; unmatched junction nucleotides: 8. CDR3: CAWTRGPQGEQYF. The CDR3 region has the DNA TGTGCCTGGACCAGGGGGCCCCAGGGCGAGCAGTACTTC.

The genes are TRBV9 and TRBJ1-1; D unclear. Germline CDR1 SGDLS, CDR2 YYNGEE. V dropped 4 bases and J dropped 1 base, with 5 bases sitting between them. The CDR3 is made up of 12 amino acids. CDR3 residues: CASSPSNTEAFF. DNA of the CDR3: TGTGCCAGCAGCCCTTCGAACACTGAAGCTTTCTTT.

This clone was seen a single time. V and J are TRBV9 and TRBJ2-3; 9 positions agree with TRBD1. Germline CDR1 and CDR2: SGDLS and YYNGEE. CDR3 size: 21 residues. The V gene end was trimmed by 3 bases and the J gene end by 5 bases; junction bases not matched to a gene: 25. CDR3 amino acids: CASSDGAGTGSLSVWEDTQYF. CDR3 sequence (DNA): TGTGCCAGCAGCGACGGTGCCGGGACAGGGTCGTTGTCGGTCTGGGAAGATACGCAGTATTTT.

The rearrangement uses TRBV6-5 and TRBJ1-1; D is unresolved. This CDR3 comprises 13 residues. Trimming cost V 7 bases and J 1 base, with 10 bases left between them. Per the germline V gene, CDR1 is MNHEY and CDR2 is SVGAGI. The CDR3 loop is CASNKGANTEAFF. As DNA, the CDR3 is TGTGCCAGCAATAAGGGAGCGAACACTGAAGCTTTCTTT.

The chain couples TRBV19 to TRBJ1-5; weak D call: TRBD1 (6 bases). This CDR3 comprises 15 residues. V lost 6 bases and J 0 bases, leaving 12 bases between the germline ends. Germline V gene data show CDR1 as LNHDA and CDR2 as SQIVND (reference sequence). Written as DNA, the CDR3 is TGTGCCAGTAGGAGACCAGGGGATAGCAATCAGCCCCAGCATTTT. Protein: CASRRPGDSNQPQHF.

The chain recombines TRBV27 with TRBJ2-2; 12 bases are a match to TRBD2. Trimming took 10 bases from V and 5 from J; bases not matched to a gene: 2. The CDR3 is made up of 13 amino acids. CDR1 and CDR2 from the germline V gene are MNHEY and SMNVEV (reference sequence). The DNA for the CDR3 is TGTGCCACCGGACTAGCGGGGACCGGGGAGCTGTTTTTT. Its protein product is CATGLAGTGELFF.

This rearrangement joins TRBV3-1 (or the pseudogene TRBV3-2) to TRBJ1-5, with unresolved D. V was shortened by 4 bases and J by 10 bases, with 14 bases between the two germline ends. This CDR3 has 13 amino acids. Germline CDR1 reads LGHDT; CDR2 reads YNNKEL (reference sequence). Here the CDR3 reads CASSPQGLHPQHF. The DNA for the CDR3 is TGTGCCAGCAGCCCTCAAGGACTACACCCCCAGCATTTT.

CDR3 amino acids: CASSYGQGNEKLFF. The DNA of the CDR3 is TGTGCCAGCAGTTACGGACAGGGAAATGAAAAACTGTTTTTT. The chain uses TRBV6-6 and TRBJ1-4, with 8 bases aligning to TRBD1. CDR1 MNHNY and CDR2 SVGAGI come from the germline V gene (reference sequence). J was trimmed by 5 bases and V by 2 bases; bases with no gene match: 1. CDR3 length equals 14 residues.

The chain employs TRBV4-2 and TRBJ2-1, with 9 positions matching TRBD2. Germline CDR1 reads LGHNA; CDR2 reads YNFKEQ. V dropped 0 bases and J dropped 4; count of bases not matched to a gene: 4. This CDR3 is 16 amino acids long. CDR3 protein: CASSQEIAGAYNEQFF. In DNA, the CDR3 is TGTGCCAGCAGCCAAGAAATAGCGGGGGCTTACAATGAGCAGTTCTTC.

The chain has TRBV7-9 and TRBJ2-5, with TRBD1 matching 7 bases. CDR3 length: 15 amino acids. Germline V gene lookup returns CDR1 SEHNR and CDR2 FQNEAQ (reference sequence). V lost 1 base, J lost 1 base, and 3 bases stayed unmatched. The CDR3 nucleotides read TGTGCCAGCAGCTTAGACAGGGGCTTCCAAGAGACCCAGTACTTC. It codes for CASSLDRGFQETQYF.

The chain links TRBV18 to TRBJ1-2; possibly TRBD1 for D (5 bases). V lost 2 bases to trimming and J lost 4 bases, with 8 bases between them. The CDR3 has 13 residues. CDR1 KGHSH and CDR2 LQKENI come from the germline V gene. CDR3 nucleotides: TGTGCCAGCTCACCAGGGGGGACCTATGGCTACACCTTC. Translation gives CASSPGGTYGYTF.

CDR3 nucleotide sequence: TGTGCCAGCAGTGACCTTTTGACAGAGTGGGTTCAGCCCCAGCATTTT. This codes for CASSDLLTEWVQPQHF. The chain links TRBV6-1 to TRBJ1-5, with D possibly being TRBD1 (5 bases). Trimming removed 3 bases from V and 6 bases from J, with 18 bases in between. This CDR3 region has 16 residues. Germline CDR1 MNHNS, CDR2 SASEGT.

This clone was seen a single time. V gene TRBV7-2 combines with J gene TRBJ1-6, with 7 positions matching TRBD1. The length of the CDR3 is 16 residues. V lost 4 bases to trimming and J lost 2 bases; unmatched junction nucleotides: 5. The germline gives CDR1 SGHTA, CDR2 FQGNSA. CDR3 loop: CASSSWTGPYNSPLHF. The CDR3 DNA sequence: TGTGCCAGCAGCTCCTGGACAGGCCCCTATAATTCACCCCTCCACTTT.

The V and J genes are TRBV12-3 or TRBV12-4 and TRBJ1-1, with TRBD1 as a possible D gene (5 bases). V lost 7 bases to trimming and J lost 1 base, with 10 bases between them. The CDR3 contains 13 residues. The DNA for the CDR3 is TGTGCCAGCACCCTAGACAGGAACACTGAAGCTTTCTTT. Residues: CASTLDRNTEAFF.

This clone was counted a few times. This chain connects TRBV5-6 to TRBJ2-7; 9 bases are shared with TRBD1. Trimming cost V 4 bases and J 2 bases; bases outside gene matches: 7. The length of the CDR3 is 15 residues. Looked up from germline, CDR1 is SGHDT and CDR2 is YYEEEE. This chain's CDR3 is CASSITGGLTYEQYF. The CDR3 DNA reads TGTGCCAGCAGCATTACAGGGGGCCTAACCTACGAGCAGTACTTC.

This chain joins TRBV7-3 and TRBJ2-5, with 8 bases matching TRBD2. Losses at the gene ends were 0 bases for V and 2 bases for J; bases not matched to a gene: 8. Germline V gene lookup returns CDR1 SGHTA and CDR2 FQGTGA. The CDR3 consists of 17 residues. The CDR3 region has the DNA TGTGCCAGCAGCTTAACAGCGGTGGCTAGCGGGCAAGAGACCCAGTACTTC. The encoded protein is CASSLTAVASGQETQYF.

The V gene is TRBV11-2, the J gene TRBJ1-3; 7 bases fit TRBD1. The CDR3 runs 15 residues. The J segment lost 2 bases and the V segment lost 5 bases, leaving 6 bases of the junction unmatched. The germline V gene has CDR1 SGHAT and CDR2 FQNNGV. CDR3: CASSLTDRAGNTIYF. The CDR3, as DNA: TGTGCCAGCAGCCTTACAGACAGGGCTGGAAACACCATATATTTT. The full variable domain, completed using reference TRBV11-2 and TRBJ1-3, is EAGVAQSPRYKIIEKRQSVAFWCNPISGHATLYWYQQILGQGPKLLIQFQNNGVVDDSQLPKDRFSAERLKGVDSTLKIQPAKLEDSAVYLCASSLTDRAGNTIYFGEGSWLTVV.

V usage is TRBV6-4 and J usage is TRBJ2-5; a possible D gene is TRBD2 (7 bases). Germline loops: CDR1 MRHNA, CDR2 SNTAGT. The CDR3 runs 12 residues. V gave up 10 bases and J gave up 5 bases, with 14 bases separating them. The CDR3 DNA reads as TGTGCCACTCCCGGGGGGCGGGAGACCCAGTACTTC. Amino acid sequence: CATPGGRETQYF.

The chain is built from TRBV10-1 and TRBJ1-1, with D maybe TRBD1 (6 bases). The germline V and J ends were trimmed by 10 bases and 3 bases, with 21 bases remaining between them. From germline, CDR1 is WNHNN and CDR2 SYGVQD (reference sequence). The CDR3 has 15 amino acids. The CDR3: CATSEHRVGDTEAFF. In DNA form, the CDR3 reads TGCGCCACCAGCGAACACAGGGTCGGGGACACTGAAGCTTTCTTT.